A single sample is the source of the 19 T cell receptor beta chains below, sequenced in a study of T cell changes during pregnancy in multiple sclerosis. Using immunoSEQ multiplex PCR, the repertoire was profiled, and TCRdb retains in-frame clones only, with some absent. The sample shows 57,000 or so clones, approximately 85% of them seen only once. The starting material was peripheral blood, obtained in the first trimester of pregnancy. Receptor source: a female donor with multiple sclerosis, enrolled in a pregnancy study.

The CDR3 region has the DNA TGCGCCAGCAGCGGACAGGTATACAGCGGAAACACCATATATTTT. Translation: CASSGQVYSGNTIYF. The chain is built from TRBV4-1 and TRBJ1-3; 7 bases line up with TRBD1. This CDR3 region has 15 residues. With V trimmed by 5 bases and J by 4 bases, 8 bases remained unmatched. CDR1 and CDR2 from the germline V gene are MGHRA and YSYEKL.

The chain combines TRBV2 with TRBJ1-1; the D is unclear. The V gene lost 0 bases and the J gene lost 1 base, with 9 bases spanning the gap. CDR3 size: 15 residues. The germline CDR1 and CDR2 sequences are SNHLY and FYNNEI. CDR3 sequence reads: CASSEADIRNTEAFF. The CDR3 region has the DNA TGTGCCAGCAGTGAAGCAGACATCAGGAACACTGAAGCTTTCTTT.

CDR3 in DNA: TGTGCCAGCAGTTTGGGACAGGGGAATAAGCAGTACTTC. Its translation is CASSLGQGNKQYF. The chain carries TRBV28 and TRBJ2-7; 10 bases line up with TRBD1. This CDR3 spans 13 amino acids. CDR1 is MDHEN, CDR2 SYDVKM, per germline. V shed 3 bases and J 8 bases; nucleotides not matched to a gene: 4.

The J gene is TRBJ2-7, the V gene TRBV18; D is perhaps TRBD1 (6 bases). Germline V gives CDR1 KGHSH, CDR2 LQKENI. The V end lost 6 bases, the J end lost 1 base, and 13 bases lay between the germline ends. The CDR3 is made up of 14 amino acids. The DNA of the CDR3 is TGTGCCAGCTCCCCCGGCAGGGGTTCCTACGAGCAGTACTTC. This translates into CASSPGRGSYEQYF.

The chain has TRBV27 and TRBJ2-1, with 10 bases identical to TRBD1. V shed 6 bases, J shed 6 bases, and the junction held 8 bases outside the gene matches. Germline V gene lookup returns CDR1 MNHEY and CDR2 SMNVEV (reference sequence). CDR3 size: 15 residues. The CDR3 region is CASSRGTGVGNEQFF. DNA of the CDR3: TGTGCCAGCAGCCGGGGGACAGGGGTCGGCAATGAGCAGTTCTTC.

The chain uses TRBV5-6 and TRBJ2-5; 10 nucleotides line up with TRBD1. The CDR3 spans 16 residues. Germline CDR1 and CDR2: SGHDT and YYEEEE. Germline trimming cut 5 bases from V and 5 bases from J; bases unmatched to any gene: 12. CDR3 residues: CASSRDRGLGRETQYF. The CDR3 DNA reads TGTGCCAGCAGTCGCGACAGGGGGCTAGGTCGGGAGACCCAGTACTTC.

This clone has a handful of counts. The CDR3 DNA sequence: TGTGCCAGCACTAACCCCGGGGAGTGGGGTATTGGGGCTTTCTTT. This codes for CASTNPGEWGIGAFF. The V call is TRBV28, the J call TRBJ1-1, with D hard to call. The V end lost 7 bases, the J end lost 11 bases, and 26 bases lay between the germline ends. Germline V CDR1 and CDR2: MDHEN, SYDVKM. The length of the CDR3 is 15 residues.

The genes are TRBV29-1 and TRBJ1-2, with D maybe TRBD1 (6 bases). V was pared by 5 bases and J by 8 bases, with 18 bases between. The CDR3 loop spans 13 amino acids. Germline V gene lookup returns CDR1 SQVTM and CDR2 ANQGSEA. The CDR3 nucleotides are TGCAGCGTTACTCGGGACACTCTGGGGGGCTACACCTTC. It specifies CSVTRDTLGGYTF.

The chain has TRBV5-6 and TRBJ1-2, with 9 bases that match TRBD1. The CDR3 length is 15 residues. With V trimmed by 5 bases and J by 1 base, 6 bases remained unmatched. The germline V gene has CDR1 SGHDT and CDR2 YYEEEE. The CDR3 reads CASRTGQGHNYGYTF. The DNA of the CDR3 is TGTGCCAGCAGAACGGGACAGGGCCATAACTATGGCTACACCTTC.

The rearrangement joins TRBV7-7 to TRBJ2-5; 8 nucleotides line up with TRBD2. This CDR3 is built from 14 residues. CDR1 is SSHAT and CDR2 is FNYEAQ in the germline V gene (reference sequence). Trimming removed 5 bases from V and 7 bases from J; junction bases left unmatched: 9. This CDR3 reads CASSRDGREGTQYF. In nucleotides, the CDR3 is TGTGCCAGCAGCAGGGACGGGAGGGAAGGGACCCAGTACTTC.

This clone was found a few times. This chain connects TRBV7-2 to TRBJ1-1; possibly TRBD1 for D (6 bases). This CDR3 contains 13 residues. Per germline, CDR1 SGHTA and CDR2 FQGNSA. The V end was cut by 2 bases, the J end by 6 bases, with 10 bases between. The DNA for the CDR3 is TGTGCCAGCAGCTTACAGGGGTGGTCTGAAGCTTTCTTT. Its translation: CASSLQGWSEAFF.

The V and J genes are TRBV6-4 and TRBJ2-6; D not certain. The CDR3 is 15 residues long. V dropped 2 bases and J dropped 2 bases, with 7 bases sitting between them. The germline V gene has CDR1 MRHNA and CDR2 SNTAGT. The CDR3 DNA is TGTGCCAGCAGTGACGAGAGTACTGGGGCCAACGTCCTGACTTTC. Its protein product is CASSDESTGANVLTF.

This clone was counted only a few times. V usage is TRBV6-4 and J usage is TRBJ2-3; 7 nucleotides line up with TRBD2. The CDR3 length is 14 residues. The J segment lost 0 bases and the V segment lost 4 bases, leaving 1 base of the junction unmatched. Germline CDR1 MRHNA, CDR2 SNTAGT. The CDR3 DNA follows: TGTGCCAGCAGTGTTAGCGGGAGCACAGATACGCAGTATTTT. This codes for CASSVSGSTDTQYF.

This clone has only one observation. J is TRBJ2-1 and V is TRBV6-5; 11 bases fit TRBD1. V gave up 4 bases and J gave up 7 bases; unmatched junction bases: 3. This CDR3 has 14 residues. The germline CDR1 and CDR2 sequences are MNHEY and SVGAGI. This chain's CDR3 is CASSWDRGKNEQFF. The DNA for the CDR3 is TGTGCCAGCAGTTGGGACAGGGGGAAGAATGAGCAGTTCTTC.

V and J are TRBV6-5 and TRBJ2-7; 13 bases map to TRBD2. Unmatched junction bases numbered 1, after V lost 0 bases and J lost 2 bases. CDR1 is MNHEY and CDR2 is SVGAGI in the germline V gene. This CDR3 contains 16 residues. For the CDR3, the DNA is TGTGCCAGCAGTTACTCCGGACTAGCGGGGGCCTACGAGCAGTACTTC. The encoded protein is CASSYSGLAGAYEQYF.

This sequence joins TRBV6-1 and TRBJ2-2; D is possibly TRBD1 (6 bases). Deletions cut 5 bases from V and 1 base from J, with 8 bases between. Germline CDR1 reads MNHNS; CDR2 reads SASEGT. The CDR3 runs to 14 residues. The CDR3 loop reads CASSKQGNTGELFF. The CDR3 DNA sequence: TGTGCCAGCAGTAAACAGGGGAACACCGGGGAGCTGTTTTTT.

This clone was recorded once. The rearrangement links TRBV19 to TRBJ2-4, with a possible D match to TRBD2 (5 bases). With 9 bases removed from V and 3 bases from J, the gap between germline ends came to 15 bases. Germline V lookup: CDR1 LNHDA, CDR2 SQIVND (reference sequence). The CDR3 has 14 residues. The CDR3 DNA sequence: TGTGCCAGCATCAACCTCGGGGACAAAAACATTCAGTACTTC. Protein: CASINLGDKNIQYF.

CDR3 amino acids: CASSVALSSGINGGQETQYF. CDR3 nucleotide sequence: TGTGCCAGCAGCGTAGCTTTGTCTAGCGGAATAAATGGAGGGCAAGAGACCCAGTACTTC. The chain employs TRBV9 and TRBJ2-5, with 7 bases that match TRBD2. CDR3 length: 20 amino acids. Germline CDR1 reads SGDLS; CDR2 reads YYNGEE. The V segment lost 0 bases and the J segment 2 bases; nucleotides outside the gene matches: 19.

The chain carries TRBV27 and TRBJ2-7; 7 bases map to TRBD1. The CDR3 totals 15 residues. V shed 5 bases and J 1 base; nucleotides not matched to a gene: 8. Germline V gene sequence: CDR1 MNHEY, CDR2 SMNVEV (reference sequence). In nucleotides, the CDR3 is TGTGCCAGCAGTATAGACAGGGTTGGATCCTACGAGCAGTACTTC. This gives the protein CASSIDRVGSYEQYF.